The 18 T cell receptor beta chains listed next were all sequenced from one sample in a study of blood T cell repertoires in COVID-19 (dated by TCRdb to about 2020). Receptor libraries were prepared by the immunoSEQ multiplex PCR assay. TCRdb holds this immuneACCESS table with in-frame rearrangements only. Some clones are missing; in checked studies, unresolved V genes explain under half, and the rest has no known cause. Here the sample has tens of thousands of clones; over 80% occur a single time. The ten largest clones add up to 6.7% of the sample. The material sequenced was peripheral blood. The receptors derive from a woman aged 80 or over with active COVID-19.

The rearrangement joins TRBV2 to TRBJ1-5; D not certain. The V end was cut by 7 bases, the J end by 4 bases, with 14 bases between. Per germline, CDR1 SNHLY and CDR2 FYNNEI. CDR3 length: 14 amino acids. The CDR3 here is CASTQERANQPQHF. DNA for the CDR3: TGTGCCAGCACTCAGGAGAGGGCGAATCAGCCCCAGCATTTT.

The chain carries TRBV4-2 and TRBJ2-3; the match to TRBD1 covers 9 bases. The CDR3 is made up of 14 amino acids. V shed 7 bases and J 4 bases; nucleotides not matched to a gene: 6. Germline assignment: CDR1 LGHNA and CDR2 YNFKEQ. The CDR3: CASKKGQGADTQYF. The CDR3, as DNA: TGTGCCAGCAAGAAGGGACAGGGCGCAGATACGCAGTATTTT.

The rearrangement joins TRBV4-3 to TRBJ1-3; D not certain. V was clipped by 0 bases and J by 0 bases, with 6 bases between them. The CDR3 has 15 residues. Germline CDR1 and CDR2: LGHNA and YSLEER. In nucleotides, the CDR3 is TGCGCCAGCAGCCAAGACCTAAGCTCTGGAAACACCATATATTTT. It encodes CASSQDLSSGNTIYF.

The chain links TRBV9 to TRBJ1-6; D not resolved. Germline V gene lookup returns CDR1 SGDLS and CDR2 YYNGEE. Trimming removed 2 bases at V and 5 bases at J, with 2 bases between. This CDR3 spans 12 amino acids. DNA for the CDR3: TGTGCCAGCAGCGTCAATAATTCACCCCTCCACTTT. This sequence encodes CASSVNNSPLHF. The full variable domain, rest sourced from reference TRBV9 and TRBJ1-6, is DSGVTQTPKHLITATGQRVTLRCSPRSGDLSVYWYQQSLDQGLQFLIQYYNGEERAKGNILERFSAQQFPDLHSELNLSSLELGDSALYFCASSVNNSPLHFGNGTRLTVT.

The chain employs TRBV6-5 and TRBJ1-3; possibly TRBD1 for D (6 bases). CDR1 is MNHEY and CDR2 is SVGAGI in the germline V gene. The CDR3 has 15 residues. V was cut by 2 bases and J by 4 bases, with 12 bases left in between. This chain's CDR3 is CASSYRGTNGNTIYF. The CDR3 DNA reads TGTGCCAGCAGTTACAGGGGGACCAACGGAAACACCATATATTTT.

The chain joins TRBV19 to TRBJ1-1, with D possibly TRBD1 on 5 matching bases. The germline V and J ends were trimmed by 0 bases and 4 bases, with 9 bases remaining between them. From germline, CDR1 is LNHDA and CDR2 SQIVND (reference sequence). The CDR3 covers 14 residues. CDR3 protein: CASSIDYGGTEAFF. CDR3 nucleotides: TGTGCCAGTAGTATAGATTACGGGGGCACTGAAGCTTTCTTT.

V and J are TRBV11-1 and TRBJ2-1, with 9 bases aligning to TRBD2. Germline V gives CDR1 SGHAT, CDR2 FQDESV (reference sequence). The CDR3 contains 15 residues. The trim removed 5 bases at V and 8 bases at J, leaving 10 bases unmatched. As DNA, the CDR3 is TGTGCCAGCAGCCGTAGTACGGTAGCGGGAGATGAGCAGTTCTTC. It is translated as CASSRSTVAGDEQFF.

J is TRBJ1-2 and V is TRBV4-2; D gene uncertain. The CDR3 runs 16 residues. Germline loops: CDR1 LGHNA, CDR2 YNFKEQ. V lost 0 bases, J lost 6 bases, and 17 bases lay in between. CDR3 sequence: CASSQEVGVILHGYTF. The CDR3, as DNA: TGTGCCAGCAGCCAAGAGGTCGGGGTAATTCTACATGGCTACACCTTC.

The chain carries TRBV18 and TRBJ2-3; TRBD1 agrees at 7 bases. The CDR3 contains 19 residues. Germline values: CDR1 KGHSH, CDR2 LQKENI. J lost 0 bases, V lost 1 base, and 13 bases had no gene match. In DNA, the CDR3 is TGTGCCAGCTCACCACTTATCTGGACCGGGACAGAAAGCACAGATACGCAGTATTTT. Amino acid sequence: CASSPLIWTGTESTDTQYF.

This clone was recorded once. This sequence joins TRBV28 and TRBJ2-7; 9 bases match TRBD1. Germline values: CDR1 MDHEN, CDR2 SYDVKM. The CDR3 extends over 15 amino acids. J gave up 4 bases and V 2 bases, and 6 bases lay outside the gene matches. The CDR3 loop reads CASSLGRTGVYEQYF. DNA for the CDR3: TGTGCCAGCAGTTTAGGCAGGACAGGGGTGTACGAGCAGTACTTC.

This clone has a handful of counts. The chain carries TRBV28 and TRBJ1-5, with a tentative D call TRBD1 (6 bases). The CDR3 length is 17 residues. Trimming took 1 base from V and 0 from J, leaving 13 bases between them. Per germline, CDR1 MDHEN and CDR2 SYDVKM. In DNA, the CDR3 is TGTGCCAGCAGTTTATCAGGGGCCAGGATTAGCAATCAGCCCCAGCATTTT. Amino acids: CASSLSGARISNQPQHF.

V usage is TRBV6-2 or TRBV6-3 and J usage is TRBJ2-7, with 13 nucleotides matching TRBD2. The CDR3 extends over 17 amino acids. CDR1 and CDR2 (germline): MNHEY, SVGEGT. J gave up 5 bases and V 4 bases, and 11 bases lay outside the gene matches. CDR3 sequence: CASSFPRTSGSRHEQYF. CDR3 DNA sequence: TGTGCCAGCAGTTTCCCTCGGACTAGCGGGAGTAGGCACGAGCAGTACTTC.

The chain carries TRBV2 and TRBJ2-2; TRBD2 agrees at 12 bases. The germline V gene has CDR1 SNHLY and CDR2 FYNNEI. Losses at the gene ends were 6 bases for V and 4 bases for J; bases not matched to a gene: 6. This CDR3 has 16 residues. The CDR3 coding sequence is TGTGCCAGCAGGACTAGCGGGAGTGTAGGCACCGGGGAGCTGTTTTTT. It translates to CASRTSGSVGTGELFF.

The V and J genes are TRBV18 and TRBJ2-3, with D tentatively TRBD2 (6 bases). The V end was cut by 1 base, the J end by 2 bases, with 16 bases between. Germline CDR1 reads KGHSH; CDR2 reads LQKENI. CDR3 size: 17 residues. The CDR3 region is CASSPLAGREFTDTQYF. CDR3 nucleotides: TGTGCCAGCTCACCACTTGCGGGAAGAGAATTCACAGATACGCAGTATTTT. Using reference TRBV18 and TRBJ2-3 for the parts outside the CDR3, the full variable domain is NAGVMQNPRHLVRRRGQEARLRCSPMKGHSHVYWYRQLPEEGLKFMVYLQKENIIDESGMPKERFSAEFPKEGPSILRIQQVVRGDSAAYFCASSPLAGREFTDTQYFGPGTRLTVL.

In its sample, this clone was seen once. The V gene is TRBV27, the J gene TRBJ2-7, with 7 bases that match TRBD1. V was pared by 4 bases and J by 3 bases, with 6 bases of the junction left unmatched. Looked up from germline, CDR1 is MNHEY and CDR2 is SMNVEV (reference sequence). The CDR3 has 14 amino acids. The CDR3 region is CASSYKAGGYEQYF. CDR3 in DNA: TGTGCCAGCAGTTATAAGGCAGGGGGCTACGAGCAGTACTTC.

The rearrangement uses TRBV28 and TRBJ2-2, with D possibly being TRBD2 (5 bases). Germline-derived CDR1 and CDR2 are MDHEN and SYDVKM. V lost 2 bases to trimming and J lost 4 bases, with 8 bases between them. CDR3 length equals 14 residues. Here the CDR3 reads CASSLQGSTGELFF. The CDR3 bases are TGTGCCAGCAGTTTACAAGGGAGCACCGGGGAGCTGTTTTTT.

The V call is TRBV7-2, the J call TRBJ1-2; 7 positions agree with TRBD1. V lost 5 bases and J lost 2; bases outside the gene matches: 11. This CDR3 spans 16 amino acids. Germline values: CDR1 SGHTA, CDR2 FQGNSA. The CDR3 DNA is TGTGCCAGCAGCCTCACAGGGGCGACTAACAACTATGGCTACACCTTC. It encodes CASSLTGATNNYGYTF.

The chain has TRBV18 and TRBJ1-1; 9 bases are shared with TRBD1. The CDR3 is made up of 17 amino acids. V trimming: 0 bases; J trimming: 4 bases; junction bases outside the gene matches: 9. Germline CDR1 is KGHSH and CDR2 is LQKENI. This CDR3 reads CASSPPINRGRGTEAFF. DNA of the CDR3: TGTGCCAGCTCACCACCGATTAACAGGGGGCGAGGCACTGAAGCTTTCTTT.